This T cell receptor beta chain derives from a study of molecular identifiers for immune sequencing clone quantification. One entry per CDR3 protein, called by TCRdb with MiXCR from the PCR reads. Of approximately 680,000 distinct CDR3 sequences in the sample, roughly 23% are singletons; the top ten hold about 0.81%. Trimming shortened V by 2 bases and J by 0 bases, and 4 bases separated the two germline ends. This CDR3 spans 13 amino acids. Germline V gene data show CDR1 as LGHNT and CDR2 as FRNRAP. Many counts were recorded for this clonotype. The chain couples TRBV12-5 to TRBJ1-1, with D unresolved. Source material: naive CD8+ T cells from blood, with Jurkat cell RNA spiked in. Subset: FACS-sorted CD8+CD4-CCR7+CD45RA+ naive T cells. This TCR derives from a human donor in good health. Some libraries in this study had Jurkat cell RNA spiked in. CDR3 sequence reads: CASGLTLNTEAFF. In nucleotides, the CDR3 is TGTGCTAGTGGTTTGACACTGAACACTGAAGCTTTCTTT.